Listed below are T cell receptor beta chains from one sample, sequenced in a study of T cells in Graves' hyperthyroidism and ophthalmopathy. TCRdb recomputed calls from the multiplex PCR reads with MiXCR, one row per CDR3 protein. The table includes 500,000 or so distinct CDR3 sequences, more than 15% detected once. Sequencing was done on a sample of blood. These receptors were taken from a woman aged 30 to 39 with Graves' ophthalmopathy. CDR3s include the opening cysteine and the closing phenylalanine or tryptophan. Each record gives: D gene, V gene, J gene, clone size, CDR3 protein, CDR3 DNA. A D gene is named only where the DNA matches it firmly. Part of the rows lack a size; the others show once, few, many or a class for expanded clones.

>TRBD1|TRBV28|TRBJ2-7|many
CASSSGTLQGAYEQYF
TGTGCCAGCAGTTCCGGAACCCTACAGGGGGCCTACGAGCAGTACTTC
>-|TRBV15|TRBJ1-5|few
CATSRDVGVPQPQHF
TGTGCCACCAGCAGAGATGTGGGGGTCCCTCAGCCCCAGCATTTT
>TRBD2|TRBV20-1|TRBJ2-1|few
CSAATSGRLGNEQFF
TGCAGTGCCGCGACTAGCGGGAGATTGGGAAATGAGCAGTTCTTC
>TRBD1|TRBV4-1|TRBJ2-7|many
CASSARQGASYEQYF
TGCGCCAGCAGCGCTCGACAGGGGGCGTCCTACGAGCAGTACTTC
>-|TRBV9|TRBJ2-2|-
CASGGVNTGELFF
TGTGCCAGCGGAGGGGTAAACACCGGGGAGCTGTTTTTT
>-|TRBV20-1|TRBJ2-3|few
CSARDPAEKGHTDTQYF
TGCAGTGCTAGAGATCCAGCAGAGAAGGGCCACACCGATACGCAGTATTTT
>-|TRBV3-2|TRBJ1-2|few
CASSQPPRTGDNYGYTF
TGTGCCAGCAGCCAACCCCCCAGGACAGGGGATAACTATGGCTACACCTTC
>TRBD2|TRBV27|TRBJ2-7|-
CASSLHGRGDEQYF
TGTGCCAGCAGTTTACACGGGAGGGGAGACGAGCAGTACTTC
>-|TRBV6-2/TRBV6-3|TRBJ2-1|many
CASTRRRGINEQFF
TGTGCCAGCACTAGACGCCGGGGAATCAATGAGCAGTTCTTC
>-|TRBV4-3|TRBJ2-1|-
CASCQVRGSYNEQFF
TGCGCCAGCTGCCAAGTCCGGGGCTCCTACAATGAGCAGTTCTTC
>TRBD1|TRBV3-1|TRBJ1-1|many
CASSQESGGVLNTEAFF
TGTGCCAGCAGCCAAGAGTCAGGGGGCGTCCTGAACACTGAAGCTTTCTTT
>-|TRBV5-1|TRBJ1-1|-
CASSGNLRAVTRNTEAFF
TGCGCCAGCAGCGGAAACCTAAGAGCCGTAACCCGTAACACTGAAGCTTTCTTT